The 7 T cell receptor beta chains reported below all come from one sample, sequenced in a study of long-term antiretroviral therapy in people with HIV (dated by TCRdb to the early 2020s). The immunoSEQ hsTCRB v3.0 assay was used at survey level resolution to sequence the TRB variable region. The table comes from immuneACCESS by way of TCRdb, which keeps in-frame sequences with V and J called. Part of the clones is missing from these tables; in studies checked, under half for an unresolved V gene and the rest for unknown reasons. For this sample there are about 36,000 clones; 75% to 85% appear just once. About 5.8% of the sample goes to the ten largest clones. Sequenced material: unsorted PBMCs, taken 3.4 years after starting antiretroviral therapy. The receptors were sampled from a man aged 25 to 45 with HIV.

As regards this clone: One end of the junction fails to match germline, which may point to a read error. The chain combines TRBV25-1 with TRBJ2-1, with D perhaps assigned TRBD1 or TRBD2 (5 bases each). Per the germline V gene, CDR1 is MGHDK and CDR2 is SYGVNS. The CDR3 covers 18 residues. As DNA, the CDR3 is TGTGCCAGCATTGAATCGGGACCTTTCTTACCCTCCTACAATGAGCAGTTCTTC. Its protein is CASIESGPFLPSYNEQFF.

This clone was observed a few times. The chain is built from TRBV2 and TRBJ2-7; D possibly corresponds to TRBD1 (6 bases). Germline CDR1 reads SNHLY; CDR2 reads FYNNEI. This CDR3 comprises 11 residues. V lost 10 bases and J 2 bases, leaving 9 bases between the germline ends. The CDR3 loop reads CATGDTYEQYF. Here the CDR3 DNA reads TGTGCCACCGGGGACACCTACGAGCAGTACTTC. The complete variable domain, with remaining parts taken from reference TRBV2 and TRBJ2-7, reads EPEVTQTPSHQVTQMGQEVILRCVPISNHLYFYWYRQILGQKVEFLVSFYNNEISEKSEIFDDQFSVERPDGSNFTLKIRSTKLEDSAMYFCATGDTYEQYFGPGTRLTVT.

In this sample, this clone turned up once. The genes are TRBV27 and TRBJ2-7; 9 nucleotides align to TRBD2. The V segment lost 10 bases and the J segment 2 bases; nucleotides outside the gene matches: 12. Per the germline V gene, CDR1 is MNHEY and CDR2 is SMNVEV (reference sequence). This CDR3 has 15 amino acids. The CDR3 DNA sequence: TGTGCCACCCCCCCCACTAGCGGGCCCACCTACGAGCAGTACTTC. Translation: CATPPTSGPTYEQYF.

The genes are TRBV29-1 and TRBJ1-5; no firm D call. The CDR3 sequence is 13 residues long. V dropped 7 bases and J dropped 6 bases, with 16 bases sitting between them. Germline values: CDR1 SQVTM, CDR2 ANQGSEA. The CDR3 here is CSATSEGGQPQHF. Here the CDR3 DNA reads TGCAGCGCTACCTCAGAGGGAGGTCAGCCCCAGCATTTT.

The rearrangement links TRBV7-9 to TRBJ1-4; unclear D gene. V was clipped by 8 bases and J by 7 bases, with 8 bases between them. Germline V gives CDR1 SEHNR, CDR2 FQNEAQ (reference sequence). This CDR3 contains 11 residues. The CDR3 sequence is CASGGSEKLFF. In DNA form, the CDR3 reads TGTGCCAGCGGCGGATCTGAAAAACTGTTTTTT. Full variable domain (missing parts from reference TRBV7-9 and TRBJ1-4): DTGVSQNPRHKITKRGQNVTFRCDPISEHNRLYWYRQTLGQGPEFLTYFQNEAQLEKSRLLSDRFSAERPKGSFSTLEIQRTEQGDSAMYLCASGGSEKLFFGSGTQLSVL.

The chain is built from TRBV7-9 and TRBJ2-3; perhaps TRBD1 as D (5 bases). The CDR3 loop spans 15 amino acids. The germline gives CDR1 SEHNR, CDR2 FQNEAQ (reference sequence). V lost 2 bases and J lost 6, with 15 bases in between. The CDR3 DNA sequence: TGTGCCAGCAGCTTACTTCCCAGGGTCCTTGATACGCAGTATTTT. Translation gives CASSLLPRVLDTQYF. Full variable domain (rest looked up from reference TRBV7-9 and TRBJ2-3): DTGVSQNPRHKITKRGQNVTFRCDPISEHNRLYWYRQTLGQGPEFLTYFQNEAQLEKSRLLSDRFSAERPKGSFSTLEIQRTEQGDSAMYLCASSLLPRVLDTQYFGPGTRLTVL.

This clone has just a few counts. V and J are TRBV9 and TRBJ2-7, with a tentative D call TRBD1 (6 bases). This CDR3 contains 14 residues. In germline, CDR1 is SGDLS, CDR2 YYNGEE. The V end was cut by 0 bases, the J end by 6 bases, with 13 bases between. The CDR3 is CASSVDTGRREQYF. The CDR3 bases are TGTGCCAGCAGCGTAGATACAGGGAGACGCGAGCAGTACTTC.